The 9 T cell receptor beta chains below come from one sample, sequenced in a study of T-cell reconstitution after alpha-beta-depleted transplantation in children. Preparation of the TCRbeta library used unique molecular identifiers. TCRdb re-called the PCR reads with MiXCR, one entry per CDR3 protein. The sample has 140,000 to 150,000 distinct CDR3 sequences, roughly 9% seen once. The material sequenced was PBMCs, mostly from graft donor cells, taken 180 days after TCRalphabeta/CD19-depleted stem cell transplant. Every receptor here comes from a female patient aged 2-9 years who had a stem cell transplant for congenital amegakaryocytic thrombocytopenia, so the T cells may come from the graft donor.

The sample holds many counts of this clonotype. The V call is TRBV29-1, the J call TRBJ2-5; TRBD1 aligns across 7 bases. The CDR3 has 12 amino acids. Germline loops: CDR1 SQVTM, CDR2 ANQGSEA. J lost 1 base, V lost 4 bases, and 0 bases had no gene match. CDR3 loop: CSVGTGQETQYF. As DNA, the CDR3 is TGCAGCGTTGGGACAGGCCAAGAGACCCAGTACTTC.

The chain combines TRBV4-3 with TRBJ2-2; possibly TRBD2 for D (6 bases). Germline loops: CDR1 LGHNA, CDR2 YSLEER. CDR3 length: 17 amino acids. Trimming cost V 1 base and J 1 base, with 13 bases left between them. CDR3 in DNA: TGCGCCAGCAGCCAAGTTTTCGTGGGAGGGAACACCGGGGAGCTGTTTTTT. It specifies CASSQVFVGGNTGELFF.

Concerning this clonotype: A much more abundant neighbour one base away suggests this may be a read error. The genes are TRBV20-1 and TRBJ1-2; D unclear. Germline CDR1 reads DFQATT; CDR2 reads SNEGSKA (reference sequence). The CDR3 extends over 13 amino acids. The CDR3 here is CRARMRPGYGYTF. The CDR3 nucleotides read TGCCGTGCTAGAATGAGGCCGGGGTACGGCTACACCTTC.

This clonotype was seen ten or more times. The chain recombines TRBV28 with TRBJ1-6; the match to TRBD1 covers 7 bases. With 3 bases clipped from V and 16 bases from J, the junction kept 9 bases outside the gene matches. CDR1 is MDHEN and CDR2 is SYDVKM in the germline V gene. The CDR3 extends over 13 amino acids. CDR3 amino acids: CASSFPGQARLHF. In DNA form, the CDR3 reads TGTGCCAGCAGTTTCCCCGGACAGGCCAGGCTCCACTTT.

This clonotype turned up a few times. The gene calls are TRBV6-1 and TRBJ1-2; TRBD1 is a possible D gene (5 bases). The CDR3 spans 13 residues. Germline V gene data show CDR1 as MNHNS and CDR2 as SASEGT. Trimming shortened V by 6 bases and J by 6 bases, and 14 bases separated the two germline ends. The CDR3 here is CASRTGGRNGYTF. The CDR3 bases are TGTGCCAGCAGAACGGGGGGGAGGAATGGCTACACCTTC.

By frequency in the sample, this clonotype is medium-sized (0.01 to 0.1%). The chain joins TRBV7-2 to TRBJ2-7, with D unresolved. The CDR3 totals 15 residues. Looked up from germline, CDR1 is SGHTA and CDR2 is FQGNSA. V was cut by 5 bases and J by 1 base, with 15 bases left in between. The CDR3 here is CASSRFQARSYEQYF. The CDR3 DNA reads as TGTGCCAGCAGCCGATTCCAGGCCAGATCCTACGAGCAGTACTTC.

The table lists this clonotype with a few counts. CDR3 coding DNA: TGTGCCAGCGCTTTGGAGGCGGCCTCGAACACCGGGGAGCTGTTTTTT. Translated: CASALEAASNTGELFF. The chain carries TRBV6-1 and TRBJ2-2; possible D gene TRBD2, 5 bases. Germline CDR1 reads MNHNS; CDR2 reads SASEGT. V lost 8 bases and J lost 0, with 16 bases in between. The CDR3 consists of 16 residues.

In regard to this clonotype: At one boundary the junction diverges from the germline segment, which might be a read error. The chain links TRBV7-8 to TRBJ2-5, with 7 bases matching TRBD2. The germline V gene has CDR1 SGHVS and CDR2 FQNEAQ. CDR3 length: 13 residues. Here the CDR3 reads CASSLVGRETHYF. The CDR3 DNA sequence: TGTGCCAGCAGCTTGGTAGGGCGGGAGACCCACTACTTC.

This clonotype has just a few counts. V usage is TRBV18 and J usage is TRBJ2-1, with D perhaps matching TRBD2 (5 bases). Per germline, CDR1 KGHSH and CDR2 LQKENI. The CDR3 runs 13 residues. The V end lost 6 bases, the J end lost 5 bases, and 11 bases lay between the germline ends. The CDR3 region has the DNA TGTGCCAGCTCTTCGGAACTAGACAATGAGCAGTTCTTC. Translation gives CASSSELDNEQFF.